A single T cell receptor beta chain is shown here with its context. Its specificity is unknown. Sequencing used immunoSEQ multiplex PCR; TCRdb keeps in-frame clones, though not all of them. The sample contains roughly 97,000 clones, 87% of which appear only once. The CDR3 has 14 amino acids. V lost 5 bases and J lost 0, with 10 bases in between. Germline V gene lookup returns CDR1 SGHTA and CDR2 FQGNSA. This entry belongs to a study of graft-versus-host responses after intestinal transplantation. The overall study: Multivisceral, liver-intestinal, or isolated intestinal grafts went to recipients. Regarding the study as a whole: GvH clonotypes were identified within recipient marrow, with a subset emerging first in ileum or blood.

The sequencing used unstimulated CD4+ T cells sorted from spleen or lymph node cells, collected before intestinal transplant. The V and J genes are TRBV7-2 and TRBJ1-1, with D perhaps TRBD1 (5 bases). This TCR derives from a human donor who received an intestinal transplant. CDR3 nucleotides: TGTGCCAGCAGCACCGGGGCCCTGAACACTGAAGCTTTCTTT. This translates into CASSTGALNTEAFF.